These 23 T cell receptor beta chains originate from one sample sequenced in a study of tissue T cells after allogeneic stem cell transplantation. Sequenced by immunoSEQ multiplex PCR; TCRdb stores in-frame clones only, minus some. The sample holds more than 45,000 clones, around 66% seen once. Sequencing was performed on sorted cells pooled from one or two spleens. Receptors were obtained from a pool of C57BL/6 mice in good health.

About this clone: Mouse gene names and germline throughout. The CDR3 extends 1 residue past the end of the read, so its final part is completed from the germline J gene. The sample holds other DNA sequences that translate to the same CDR3. The genes are TRBV12-2 and TRBJ2-5; tentatively, D is TRBD1 or TRBD2 (5 bases each). V was pared by 0 bases and J by 0 bases, with 9 bases between. Looked up from germline, CDR1 is SGHLS and CDR2 is HYDKME. The CDR3 has 15 residues. This CDR3 is CASSLGGINQDTQYF. The CDR3 DNA, read in part, is TGTGCCAGCTCTCTCGGGGGAATTAACCAAGACACCCAGTAC.

On this clone itself: Gene names refer to mouse genes. The CDR3 goes on 1 residue after the read ends, and that part is filled in from the germline J gene. The rearrangement uses TRBV13-2 and TRBJ1-3; D is unresolved. The CDR3 consists of 14 residues. The ends were cut back, 1 base at V and 4 bases at J, with 9 bases in the middle. Germline lookup yields CDR1 NNHNN and CDR2 SYGAGS (reference sequence). The CDR3 DNA, read in part, is TGTGCCAGCGGTGATCTGGGAAGCGGAAATACGCTCTAT. Its translation is CASGDLGSGNTLY. The CDR3, in full, reads CASGDLGSGNTLYF.

To note about this clone: Mouse names are used for the genes. Read data end 1 residue before the CDR3 end; the end is taken from the germline J gene. The rearrangement joins TRBV13-3 to TRBJ1-4; a possible D gene is TRBD1 (5 bases). This CDR3 comprises 14 residues. Trimming removed 4 bases at V and 12 bases at J, with 19 bases between. From germline, CDR1 is NNHDY and CDR2 SYVADS. CDR3 DNA, as far as it was read: TGTGCCAGCAGTCCTGACAGCCCTCCACGGGGATTATTT. Translated, it gives CASSPDSPPRGLF. The full CDR3 sequence reads CASSPDSPPRGLFF.

As for this clone: Germline and genes: mouse. The read ends 1 residue before the CDR3 terminus; that terminus is restored from the germline J gene. Other DNA sequences of this sample code for an identical CDR3. This chain links TRBV13-3 with TRBJ1-1, with D unresolved. CDR3 length: 11 amino acids. V lost 2 bases, J lost 4 bases, and 3 bases lay in between. Germline lookup yields CDR1 NNHDY and CDR2 SYVADS. CDR3: CASSEGTEVFF. CDR3 DNA, as far as it was read: TGTGCCAGCAGTGAGGGCACAGAAGTCTTC.

Comments on this clone: The genes are named according to mouse. With the read ending 1 residue before the CDR3 end, the germline J gene is used to fill in that end. V and J are TRBV13-3 and TRBJ1-6; D ambiguous. TRBJ1-6 qualifies as an ORF whose function is uncertain. The ends were cut back, 0 bases at V and 2 bases at J, with 3 bases in the middle. Germline loops: CDR1 NNHDY, CDR2 SYVADS. There are 14 residues in the CDR3. The DNA read from the CDR3 is TGTGCCAGCAGTGATGAGGCCTATAATTCGCCCCTCTAC. This translates into CASSDEAYNSPLY. The full CDR3 protein is CASSDEAYNSPLYF.

As to this clone: The germline and genes are mouse ones. Here the CDR3 reads CASRPGQGAGVFF. Incomplete CDR3 DNA: TGTGCCAGCAGGCCGGGACAGGGGGCTGGAGTCTTC. V gene TRBV15 combines with J gene TRBJ1-1; 12 positions agree with TRBD1. Read coverage stops 1 residue before the CDR3 terminus; the germline J gene supplies the remainder. This CDR3 comprises 13 residues. The V gene end was trimmed by 6 bases and the J gene end by 10 bases; junction bases not matched to a gene: 6. Germline values: CDR1 SGHND, CDR2 FRSKSL.

With respect to this clone: Mouse germline and gene names are used. Read data end 1 residue before the CDR3 end; the end is taken from the germline J gene. V gene TRBV16 combines with J gene TRBJ2-1; 9 positions agree with TRBD2. V was pared by 1 base and J by 2 bases, with 3 bases of the junction left unmatched. Germline values: CDR1 SGHSA, CDR2 FRNQAP. The CDR3 has 16 amino acids. The sequenced part of the CDR3 DNA is TGTGCAAGCAGCTTAGCTGACTGGGGGTACTATGCTGAGCAGTTC. Amino acids: CASSLADWGYYAEQF. The complete CDR3 sequence is CASSLADWGYYAEQFF.

Concerning this clone: Genes here carry mouse names. The DNA ends 1 residue before the CDR3 does, and the rest of the CDR3 is filled in from the germline J gene. The genes are TRBV16 and TRBJ1-3; 7 bases map to TRBD1. CDR1 and CDR2 (germline): SGHSA, FRNQAP. The CDR3 consists of 13 residues. V was clipped by 8 bases and J by 0 bases; unmatched bases: 1. The chain's CDR3 is CASGTDSGNTLYF. The CDR3 bases that were read are TGTGCAAGCGGGACAGATTCTGGAAATACGCTCTAT.

Turning to this clone: Mouse gene names and germline throughout. The sequence runs out 1 residue before the end of the CDR3; the remainder is reconstructed from the germline J gene. The gene calls are TRBV4 and TRBJ1-1; D might be TRBD1 (5 bases). CDR3 size: 12 residues. Germline-derived CDR1 and CDR2 are LGHDT and YNNKQL (reference sequence). Trimming removed 5 bases at V and 4 bases at J, with 8 bases between. The CDR3 reads CASSVGATEVFF. The sequenced CDR3 bases are TGTGCCAGCAGCGTCGGGGCCACAGAAGTCTTC. The entire variable domain, with the rest obtained from reference TRBV4 and TRBJ1-1, is as follows: ETAVFQTPNYHVTQVGNEVSFNCKQTLGHDTMYWYKQDSKKLLKIMFSYNNKQLIVNETVPRRFSPQSSDKAHLNLRIKSVEPEDSAVYLCASSVGATEVFFGKGTRLTVV.

With respect to this clone: Here the gene names and germline are mouse. With the read ending 1 residue before the CDR3 end, the germline J gene is used to fill in that end. The chain couples TRBV13-2 to TRBJ1-6; D is uncertain. TRBJ1-6 has ORF status, its function being uncertain. CDR1 and CDR2 from the germline V gene are NNHNN and SYGAGS (reference sequence). Trimming took 0 bases from V and 0 from J, leaving 4 bases between them. The CDR3 covers 15 residues. CDR3 DNA, as far as it was read: TGTGCCAGCGGTGATGGGAATTCCTATAATTCGCCCCTCTAC. It yields the protein CASGDGNSYNSPLY. The entire CDR3 sequence reads CASGDGNSYNSPLYF.

Concerning this clone: Gene labels here are mouse ones. The CDR3 extends 1 residue past the end of the read, so its final part is completed from the germline J gene. The chain employs TRBV3 and TRBJ1-3; no clear D. The V end was cut by 1 base, the J end by 0 bases, with 4 bases between. CDR1 and CDR2 from the germline V gene are SNHLY and FYNGKV (reference sequence). The CDR3 runs 14 residues. The part of the CDR3 DNA that was read is TGTGCCAGCAGCTTAGAAGTTTCTGGAAATACGCTCTAT. It specifies CASSLEVSGNTLY. In full, the CDR3 is CASSLEVSGNTLYF.

In regard to this clone: The listed genes are named as in mouse. The CDR3 end is not reached by the read, which stops 1 residue before it; the germline J gene fills it in. J is TRBJ1-1 and V is TRBV16, with a possible D match to TRBD1 (5 bases). The V gene lost 5 bases and the J gene lost 1 base, with 8 bases spanning the gap. Germline V CDR1 and CDR2: SGHSA, FRNQAP. The CDR3 is made up of 13 amino acids. This CDR3 reads CASSVGENTEVFF. CDR3 DNA, as far as it was read: TGTGCAAGCAGCGTGGGGGAAAACACAGAAGTCTTC.

Points on this clone: Gene names and germline match the mouse. Coverage ceases 1 residue before the CDR3 finishes, and the germline J gene fills in the end. Other DNA sequences within the sample encode an identical CDR3. The chain links TRBV17 to TRBJ2-7; TRBD2 matches at 9 bases. V was clipped by 3 bases and J by 7 bases; unmatched bases: 4. The germline V gene encodes CDR1 MNHDT and CDR2 YYDKIL. The CDR3 totals 13 residues. Here the CDR3 reads CASSRTGGREQYF. The sequenced CDR3 bases are TGTGCTAGCAGTAGGACTGGGGGAAGGGAACAGTAC.

About this clone itself: Any gene name here is a mouse gene name. This CDR3 is CASSSWGATGQLYF. CDR3 DNA, as far as it was read: TGTGCCAGCAGCTCCTGGGGGGCCACCGGGCAGCTCTAC. The V call is TRBV3, the J call TRBJ2-2, with 8 bases lining up with TRBD2. The sequence runs out 1 residue before the end of the CDR3; the remainder is reconstructed from the germline J gene. The trim removed 4 bases at V and 4 bases at J, leaving 2 bases unmatched. The CDR3 totals 14 residues. Germline V gene data show CDR1 as SNHLY and CDR2 as FYNGKV (reference sequence).

This clone was seen only once. Genes and germline are mouse. The read stops 1 residue short of the end of the CDR3; the missing end is completed from the germline J gene. The chain uses TRBV19 and TRBJ2-7; the match to TRBD2 covers 8 bases. Germline-derived CDR1 and CDR2 are FNHDT and SITEND (reference sequence). The length of the CDR3 is 13 residues. The V gene end was trimmed by 3 bases and the J gene end by 2 bases; junction bases not matched to a gene: 1. The DNA read from the CDR3 is TGTGCCAGCAGTAGGGGGGGCACCTATGAACAGTAC. The encoded protein is CASSRGGTYEQY. The whole CDR3 protein is CASSRGGTYEQYF.

As to this clone: Gene names and germline refer to mouse. The CDR3 is cut off 1 residue early in the read; its end comes from the germline J gene. The genes are TRBV26 and TRBJ2-3; TRBD1 is a possible D gene (6 bases). Germline assignment: CDR1 KGHPV and CDR2 FQNQEV (reference sequence). The V end was cut by 2 bases, the J end by 2 bases, with 8 bases between. CDR3 size: 14 residues. The CDR3 spells CASSLGTNAETLYF. CDR3 bases read: TGTGCCAGCAGTCTGGGGACAAATGCAGAAACGCTGTAT.

As for this clone: Here the gene names and germline are mouse. The read ends 1 residue shy of where the CDR3 ends; the end is completed using the germline J gene. The J gene is TRBJ2-5, the V gene TRBV13-2; TRBD2 agrees at 9 bases. CDR1 and CDR2 from the germline V gene are NNHNN and SYGAGS (reference sequence). The junction had 7 bases not matched to a gene; V was cut back by 0 bases and J by 5 bases. This CDR3 has 16 amino acids. The CDR3 spells CASGDVGGRRVDTQYF. CDR3 DNA (partial): TGTGCCAGCGGTGATGTGGGGGGGCGGAGGGTAGACACCCAGTAC.

Concerning this clone itself: Gene names and germline match the mouse. The CDR3 extends 1 residue past the end of the read, so its final part is completed from the germline J gene. The chain joins TRBV16 to TRBJ2-1; 11 nucleotides align to TRBD2. This CDR3 comprises 17 residues. Trimming at V came to 4 bases and at J to 0 bases, leaving 5 bases not matched to a gene. Germline V gene data show CDR1 as SGHSA and CDR2 as FRNQAP. The CDR3 DNA, read in part, is TGTGCAAGCAGCTCCCTGGGACTGGGGGTTAACTATGCTGAGCAGTTC. This sequence encodes CASSSLGLGVNYAEQF. The complete CDR3 reads CASSSLGLGVNYAEQFF.

With regard to this clone: Germline is not matched at one junction end, which may reflect a read error. The genes are named according to mouse. The read falls 1 residue short of the CDR3 end, and the missing part is taken from the germline J gene. The chain is built from TRBV4 and TRBJ1-3; unclear D gene. CDR1 and CDR2 from the germline V gene are LGHDT and YNNKQL (reference sequence). The CDR3 has 14 residues. CDR3 loop: CASSQEDSGNTLYF. CDR3 DNA, as far as it was read: TGTGCCAGCAGCCAAGAAGATTCTGGAAATACGCTCTAT.

With regard to this clone: Germline and genes: mouse. The missing CDR3 end, 1 residue past where the read stops, is filled in from the germline J gene. This specimen includes other DNA sequences encoding the same CDR3. The chain recombines TRBV13-3 with TRBJ2-3, with D unresolved. CDR1 and CDR2 from the germline V gene are NNHDY and SYVADS. The CDR3 runs to 12 residues. Between the trimmed V and J ends, which lost 0 bases and 5 bases, there was a span of 4 bases. The part of the CDR3 DNA that was read is TGTGCCAGCAGTGATGGGGAAGAAACGCTGTAT. Translated: CASSDGEETLY. The full CDR3 is CASSDGEETLYF.

With respect to this clone: These gene names are mouse names. The sequenced fragment ends 1 residue before the CDR3 boundary, so the rest is inferred from the germline J gene. V and J are TRBV1 and TRBJ2-3; 8 bases align to TRBD2. Germline CDR1 is NSQYPW and CDR2 is LRSPGD (reference sequence). V lost 3 bases and J lost 1; bases outside the gene matches: 0. The CDR3 runs to 14 residues. The covered CDR3 bases are TGCACCTGCAGTGCGGGACTGGGTGCAGAAACGCTGTAT. It is translated as CTCSAGLGAETLY. The entire CDR3 protein reads CTCSAGLGAETLYF.

Note on this clone: Mouse gene names apply. Coverage ceases 1 residue before the CDR3 finishes, and the germline J gene fills in the end. V usage is TRBV2 and J usage is TRBJ2-4; TRBD1 might be the D (6 bases). In germline, CDR1 is LGHNA, CDR2 YSYQKL. This CDR3 has 13 amino acids. The V end was cut by 1 base, the J end by 5 bases, with 7 bases between. The CDR3 DNA, read in part, is TGTGCCAGCAGCCAAGTGGACAGAAACACCTTGTAC. Translated: CASSQVDRNTLY. From start to end, the CDR3 is CASSQVDRNTLYF.

To note about this clone: Gene names follow the mouse nomenclature. The read finishes 1 residue shy of the CDR3 end, and the germline J gene is used to complete it. This chain uses TRBV4 with TRBJ1-2; 9 nucleotides agree with TRBD1. The CDR3 is made up of 14 amino acids. The germline gives CDR1 LGHDT, CDR2 YNNKQL (reference sequence). V lost 5 bases and J lost 4; bases outside the gene matches: 5. CDR3 in amino acids: CASSRTGDGSDYTF. CDR3 DNA, as far as it was read: TGTGCCAGCAGCCGGACAGGGGACGGCTCCGACTACACC.